These 5 T cell receptor beta chains came from one sample sequenced in a study of OX40 agonist ivuxolimab in advanced cancers. Clones were sequenced by immunoSEQ multiplex PCR, and TCRdb holds only the in-frame ones, with some missing. The sample contains 60,000 to 80,000 clones, around four fifths of which appear only once. The sample here was CD4+ or CD8+ T cells sorted from blood, taken in a trial of the OX40 agonist ivuxolimab. These receptors all stem from an adult with an advanced solid tumor such as melanoma, head and neck, liver or kidney cancer.

CDR3 DNA sequence: TGTGCCAGCAGTCTACTCTCCGGGGCCGGCACAGATACGCAGTATTTT. Its translation is CASSLLSGAGTDTQYF. The V gene is TRBV28, the J gene TRBJ2-3; D is perhaps TRBD1 or TRBD2 (5 bases each). CDR1 and CDR2 from the germline V gene are MDHEN and SYDVKM. V lost 5 bases, J lost 1 base, and 16 bases lay in between. The CDR3 is 16 amino acids.

This clone was seen only once. V and J are TRBV7-8 and TRBJ2-2; D gene ambiguous. V lost 3 bases, J lost 4 bases, and 3 bases lay in between. This CDR3 has 12 residues. CDR1 and CDR2 from the germline V gene are SGHVS and FQNEAQ. The CDR3 here is CASSFVTGELFF. In DNA form, the CDR3 reads TGTGCCAGCAGCTTTGTCACCGGGGAGCTGTTTTTT.

CDR3 DNA: TGTGCCAGCTCATCGGACTCGCTTGGGCCCTACAATGAGCAGTTCTTC. Translating gives CASSSDSLGPYNEQFF. The chain employs TRBV18 and TRBJ2-1; weak D call: TRBD2 (5 bases). V gave up 5 bases and J gave up 2 bases, with 16 bases separating them. This CDR3 is built from 16 residues. CDR1 is KGHSH, CDR2 LQKENI, per germline.

This chain links TRBV19 with TRBJ1-4; 10 bases are a match to TRBD1. CDR1 and CDR2 from the germline V gene are LNHDA and SQIVND (reference sequence). CDR3 length: 15 amino acids. Trimming cost V 4 bases and J 7 bases; bases outside gene matches: 6. The DNA for the CDR3 is TGTGCCAGTAGTAGAGGGACAGGGGAAGCTGAAAAACTGTTTTTT. Its translation: CASSRGTGEAEKLFF.

The chain combines TRBV2 with TRBJ1-1; no reliable D call. V lost 10 bases and J 0 bases, leaving 12 bases between the germline ends. This CDR3 is 13 amino acids long. The germline CDR1 and CDR2 sequences are SNHLY and FYNNEI. CDR3 DNA: TGTGCCACCCTGGACCGGTTGAACACTGAAGCTTTCTTT. As protein: CATLDRLNTEAFF.